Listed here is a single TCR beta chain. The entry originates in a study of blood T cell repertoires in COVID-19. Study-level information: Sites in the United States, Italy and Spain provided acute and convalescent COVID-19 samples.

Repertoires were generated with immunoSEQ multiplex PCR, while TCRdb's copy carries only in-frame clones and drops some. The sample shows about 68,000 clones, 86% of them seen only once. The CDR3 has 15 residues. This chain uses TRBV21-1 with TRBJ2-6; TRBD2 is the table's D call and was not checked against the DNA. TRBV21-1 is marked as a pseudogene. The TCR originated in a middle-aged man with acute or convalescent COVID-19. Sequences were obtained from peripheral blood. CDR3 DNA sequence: TGTGCCAGCAGCAAAGCCGGCTCTGGGGCCAACGTCCTGACTTTC. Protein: CASSKAGSGANVLTF.